The 23 T cell receptor beta chains given below trace back to one sample, sequenced in a study of blood T cell repertoires in COVID-19. Repertoires were generated with immunoSEQ multiplex PCR, while TCRdb's copy carries only in-frame clones and drops some. The table has 200,000 or so clones, approximately 87% seen once. Sequenced input: peripheral blood. Receptors originate from a woman in her forties or fifties with acute or convalescent COVID-19.

The chain couples TRBV2 to TRBJ2-3; D is perhaps TRBD2 (5 bases). Germline V CDR1 and CDR2: SNHLY, FYNNEI. The CDR3 is made up of 15 amino acids. Trimming removed 0 bases at V and 2 bases at J, with 9 bases between. CDR3 in amino acids: CASSEAQRATDTQYF. Here the CDR3 DNA reads TGTGCCAGCAGTGAAGCACAGAGGGCCACAGATACGCAGTATTTT.

This clone has only one observation. The chain links TRBV11-3 to TRBJ1-1; unclear D gene. Per germline, CDR1 SGHNT and CDR2 YENEEA. The CDR3 is 14 amino acids. Trimming left V 3 bases short and J 4 bases short, with 12 bases between. DNA for the CDR3: TGTGCCAGCAGCTTCTCATCGACATCCACTGAAGCTTTCTTT. Translating gives CASSFSSTSTEAFF.

The chain employs TRBV19 and TRBJ2-2; D gene uncertain. The length of the CDR3 is 14 residues. CDR1 and CDR2 (germline): LNHDA, SQIVND (reference sequence). Trimming took 7 bases from V and 0 from J, leaving 9 bases between them. CDR3 region: CASMGRSNTGELFF. The CDR3 coding sequence is TGTGCCAGTATGGGCAGATCGAACACCGGGGAGCTGTTTTTT.

Judged by abundance, this clone is medium-sized. V and J are TRBV6-5 and TRBJ1-2, with a weak D call TRBD1 (6 bases). The ends were cut back, 6 bases at V and 6 bases at J, with 17 bases in the middle. CDR1 MNHEY and CDR2 SVGAGI come from the germline V gene. CDR3 length equals 14 residues. CDR3 amino acids: CASSPRTDGNGYTF. The CDR3 nucleotides are TGTGCCAGCAGCCCCCGGACAGACGGCAATGGCTACACCTTC.

The chain has TRBV10-1 and TRBJ2-3; 7 bases map to TRBD2. In germline, CDR1 is WNHNN, CDR2 SYGVQD (reference sequence). Trimming removed 3 bases from V and 4 bases from J; junction bases left unmatched: 7. This CDR3 contains 15 residues. Written as DNA, the CDR3 is TGCGCCAGCAGTGAATCCGCGGGAGTAGCAGATACGCAGTATTTT. This encodes CASSESAGVADTQYF.

The chain links TRBV6-1 to TRBJ1-2; the match to TRBD1 covers 10 bases. J was trimmed by 7 bases and V by 2 bases; bases with no gene match: 7. The CDR3 runs to 15 residues. Germline V gene data show CDR1 as MNHNS and CDR2 as SASEGT. This chain's CDR3 is CASSESLRDRGGYTF. The CDR3 nucleotides are TGTGCCAGCAGTGAATCCCTTAGGGACAGGGGTGGCTACACCTTC.

The chain links TRBV19 to TRBJ1-3; maybe TRBD1 (5 bases). CDR1 is LNHDA, CDR2 SQIVND, per germline (reference sequence). Trimming pared 6 bases from V and 2 bases from J, leaving 14 bases between. This CDR3 comprises 15 residues. CDR3 in amino acids: CASRTLGTTGNTIYF. For the CDR3, the DNA is TGTGCCAGTAGAACCCTTGGGACTACTGGAAACACCATATATTTT. Using reference TRBV19 and TRBJ1-3 for the parts outside the CDR3, the full variable domain is DGGITQSPKYLFRKEGQNVTLSCEQNLNHDAMYWYRQDPGQGLRLIYYSQIVNDFQKGDIAEGYSVSREKKESFPLTVTSAQKNPTAFYLCASRTLGTTGNTIYFGEGSWLTVV.

This clone was counted once. The chain has TRBV5-1 and TRBJ2-7, with D perhaps matching TRBD2 (5 bases). The CDR3 is made up of 13 amino acids. Trimming took off 4 bases at V and 2 bases at J, with 10 bases between the two ends. The germline gives CDR1 SGHRS, CDR2 YFSETQ. CDR3 region: CASSRTEAYEQYF. The CDR3 DNA is TGCGCCAGCAGCCGGACGGAGGCCTACGAGCAGTACTTC. The full variable domain, its missing parts supplied by reference TRBV5-1 and TRBJ2-7, is KAGVTQTPRYLIKTRGQQVTLSCSPISGHRSVSWYQQTPGQGLQFLFEYFSETQRNKGNFPGRFSGRQFSNSRSEMNVSTLELGDSALYLCASSRTEAYEQYFGPGTRLTVT.

This clone turned up a few times. The chain is built from TRBV7-9 and TRBJ2-5; 8 bases match TRBD1. V was clipped by 5 bases and J by 1 base; unmatched bases: 3. This CDR3 is 14 amino acids long. Germline V gene sequence: CDR1 SEHNR, CDR2 FQNEAQ (reference sequence). The CDR3 reads CASSLTGGQETQYF. CDR3 in DNA: TGTGCCAGCAGCCTTACAGGGGGCCAAGAGACCCAGTACTTC.

V is TRBV3-1 (or the pseudogene TRBV3-2) and J is TRBJ1-2; 8 bases are shared with TRBD1. The germline V gene has CDR1 LGHDT and CDR2 YNNKEL (reference sequence). V lost 4 bases to trimming and J lost 2 bases; unmatched junction nucleotides: 3. The CDR3 is 14 amino acids. The CDR3 protein is CASSRQGRNYGYTF. The CDR3 DNA reads as TGTGCCAGCAGCCGACAGGGGAGGAACTATGGCTACACCTTC.

This clone showed up just once. The rearrangement joins TRBV24-1 to TRBJ2-2; D might be TRBD2 (6 bases). The CDR3 has 15 residues. The ends were cut back, 5 bases at V and 0 bases at J, with 9 bases in the middle. Germline CDR1 is KGHDR and CDR2 is SFDVKD. CDR3 amino acids: CATSGGTPNTGELFF. The CDR3 coding sequence is TGTGCCACCAGTGGGGGGACTCCGAACACCGGGGAGCTGTTTTTT.

The genes are TRBV11-2 and TRBJ2-3; unclear D gene. V lost 0 bases and J 2 bases, leaving 6 bases between the germline ends. The CDR3 is 14 residues long. CDR1 and CDR2 from the germline V gene are SGHAT and FQNNGV. CDR3: CASSLDSFTDTQYF. DNA for the CDR3: TGTGCCAGCAGCTTAGATTCCTTCACAGATACGCAGTATTTT.

CDR3 nucleotides: TGTGCCAGCAGCCGGGACAGACAAGAGACCCAGTACTTC. Its protein product is CASSRDRQETQYF. The gene calls are TRBV7-8 and TRBJ2-5, with TRBD1 matching 7 bases. The CDR3 runs 13 residues. V lost 5 bases and J lost 2; bases outside the gene matches: 2. Germline V gives CDR1 SGHVS, CDR2 FQNEAQ.

The chain links TRBV6-5 to TRBJ1-4, with D perhaps matching TRBD1 (5 bases). The CDR3 consists of 14 residues. CDR1 MNHEY and CDR2 SVGAGI come from the germline V gene. The ends were cut back, 6 bases at V and 8 bases at J, with 16 bases in the middle. The CDR3 coding sequence is TGTGCCAGCAGACCCCCTCGGGAGGGGGAAAAACTGTTTTTT. Protein: CASRPPREGEKLFF.

The chain couples TRBV7-2 to TRBJ2-1; maybe TRBD2 (5 bases). Germline V gives CDR1 SGHTA, CDR2 FQGNSA. Trimming removed 8 bases from V and 0 bases from J, with 14 bases in between. The CDR3 runs 15 residues. CDR3 protein: CASLLGVSSYNEQFF. The CDR3, as DNA: TGTGCCAGCCTACTCGGGGTTAGCTCCTACAATGAGCAGTTCTTC.

V and J are TRBV5-1 and TRBJ2-5; tentatively, D is TRBD1 (5 bases). Germline CDR1 is SGHRS and CDR2 is YFSETQ. The CDR3 has 15 amino acids. Trimming cost V 0 bases and J 2 bases, with 11 bases left between them. The CDR3, as DNA: TGCGCCAGCAGCTTGGGGTACAGGCTACAAGAGACCCAGTACTTC. Translating it yields CASSLGYRLQETQYF.

This clone was detected only a few times. The chain combines TRBV6-2 or TRBV6-3 with TRBJ1-5; 9 bases align to TRBD1. Trimming removed 3 bases from V and 6 bases from J; junction bases left unmatched: 12. Germline CDR1 reads MNHEY; CDR2 reads SVGEGT. CDR3 size: 17 residues. CDR3 sequence: CASSYSRLRQGGQPQHF. For the CDR3, the DNA is TGTGCCAGCAGTTATTCCCGGCTCCGACAGGGGGGTCAGCCCCAGCATTTT.

V is TRBV5-1 and J is TRBJ2-2, with 7 bases matching TRBD1. The V and J ends lost 4 bases and 4 bases, in that order; junction bases with no gene match: 4. CDR3 length equals 14 residues. Germline V lookup: CDR1 SGHRS, CDR2 YFSETQ. The CDR3 protein is CASSPGTATGELFF. The CDR3 DNA reads TGCGCCAGCAGCCCGGGGACAGCCACCGGGGAGCTGTTTTTT.

This chain connects TRBV19 to TRBJ2-2; TRBD1 aligns across 7 bases. The V gene end was trimmed by 6 bases and the J gene end by 5 bases; junction bases not matched to a gene: 9. This CDR3 has 15 amino acids. Germline CDR1 LNHDA, CDR2 SQIVND (reference sequence). CDR3 region: CASRSGQSGTGELFF. Written as DNA, the CDR3 is TGTGCCAGTAGATCGGGACAGTCGGGAACCGGGGAGCTGTTTTTT.

The rearrangement uses TRBV6-1 and TRBJ2-5, with TRBD2 identical over 14 bases. The CDR3 has 16 amino acids. J gave up 2 bases and V 4 bases, and 3 bases lay outside the gene matches. CDR1 and CDR2 from the germline V gene are MNHNS and SASEGT. CDR3 in DNA: TGTGCCAGCAGTGTTGGACTAGCGGGGGGACAAGAGACCCAGTACTTC. Translated: CASSVGLAGGQETQYF.

This chain joins TRBV5-4 and TRBJ1-1; 7 bases are a match to TRBD1. V lost 0 bases, J lost 5 bases, and 4 bases stayed unmatched. CDR3 length: 14 residues. Germline CDR1 is SGHNT and CDR2 is YYREEE (reference sequence). CDR3 protein: CASSLEQGVTEAFF. The CDR3 nucleotides read TGTGCCAGCAGCTTGGAGCAGGGGGTAACTGAAGCTTTCTTT.

This chain links TRBV7-9 with TRBJ2-2; D remains ambiguous. V was clipped by 3 bases and J by 11 bases, with 13 bases between them. CDR3 size: 13 residues. The germline V gene encodes CDR1 SEHNR and CDR2 FQNEAQ (reference sequence). The CDR3 loop reads CASSFSWVGELFF. CDR3 in DNA: TGTGCCAGCAGCTTTAGCTGGGTCGGAGAGCTGTTTTTT.

This chain connects TRBV9 to TRBJ1-2; D is perhaps TRBD1 (5 bases). Germline CDR1 SGDLS, CDR2 YYNGEE. The CDR3 length is 12 residues. V was trimmed by 4 bases and J by 4 bases, leaving 8 bases between them. The CDR3 region is CASSSDSYGYTF. The CDR3 DNA follows: TGTGCCAGCAGCTCAGACAGCTATGGCTACACCTTC.